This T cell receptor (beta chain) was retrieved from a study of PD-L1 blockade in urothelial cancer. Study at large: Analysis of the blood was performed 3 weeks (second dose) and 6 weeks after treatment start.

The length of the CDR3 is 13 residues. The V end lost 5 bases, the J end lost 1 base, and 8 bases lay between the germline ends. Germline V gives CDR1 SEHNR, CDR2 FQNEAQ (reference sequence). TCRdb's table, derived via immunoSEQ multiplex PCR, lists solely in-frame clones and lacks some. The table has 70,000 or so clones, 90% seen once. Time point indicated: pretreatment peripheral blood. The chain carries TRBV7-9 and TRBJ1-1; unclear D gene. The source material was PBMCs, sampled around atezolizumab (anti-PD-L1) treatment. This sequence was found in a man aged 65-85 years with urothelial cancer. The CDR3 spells CASSLTENTEAFF. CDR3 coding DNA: TGTGCCAGCAGCCTAACAGAGAACACTGAAGCTTTCTTT.